Reported below is one TCR beta chain. No cognate antigen has been identified for it. Per-base quality was not reported, and no clone a single base away is much larger than it. This entry is derived from a study of technical replicates of blood from a handful of donors (dated 2017 in TCRdb). Libraries were made using the immunoSEQ multiplex PCR assay. The immuneACCESS repertoire file appears here via TCRdb, limited to in-frame rearrangements. These files lack a portion of the clones; in checked studies, under half of the deficit traces to unresolved V genes, and the cause of the others is not known. The sample table records about 74,000 clones; about 88% of these occur just once. Of the sample, approximately 0.39% is held by the ten largest clones. This clonotype originated in a human donor in good health. Sequencing input: T cells isolated from PBMCs.

The sequenced DNA: TGTGCCAGCAGCGGGACTAGCGGGGGAGAGACCCAGTACTTC. The encoded protein is CASSGTSGGETQYF. The V and J genes are TRBV9 and TRBJ2-5, with 13 middle bases fitting TRBD2. The CDR3 sequence holds 14 residues, the cysteine and phenylalanine included. Only the CDR3 part of the read is kept: 42 bases, read in frame from the first base. V lost 3 bases and J lost 4 bases, and the count of bases not matched to a germline gene is 0. Sequences SGDLS (CDR1) and YYNGEE (CDR2) are obtained from the germline V gene.